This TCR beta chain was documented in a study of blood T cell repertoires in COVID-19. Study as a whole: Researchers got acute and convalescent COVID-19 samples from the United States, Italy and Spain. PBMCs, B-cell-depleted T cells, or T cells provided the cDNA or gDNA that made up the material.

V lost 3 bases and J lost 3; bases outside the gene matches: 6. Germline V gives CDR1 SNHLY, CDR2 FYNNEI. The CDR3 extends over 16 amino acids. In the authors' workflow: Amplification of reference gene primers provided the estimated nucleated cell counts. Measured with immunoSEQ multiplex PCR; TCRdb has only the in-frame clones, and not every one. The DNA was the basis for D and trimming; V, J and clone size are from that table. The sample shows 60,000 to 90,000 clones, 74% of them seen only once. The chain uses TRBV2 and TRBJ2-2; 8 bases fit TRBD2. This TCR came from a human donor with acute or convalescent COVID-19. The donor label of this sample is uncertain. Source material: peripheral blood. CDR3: CASSEGRGAHTGELFF. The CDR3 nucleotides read TGTGCCAGCAGTGAGGGGCGGGGGGCCCACACCGGGGAGCTGTTTTTT.